This T cell receptor (beta chain) was observed in a study of T cells in Graves' hyperthyroidism and ophthalmopathy. Broader study findings: Before onset, by a median of 6.5 months, the model predicted ophthalmopathy.

The CDR3 loop spans 16 amino acids. The junction had 9 bases not matched to a gene; V was cut back by 7 bases and J by 6 bases. Germline V gene lookup returns CDR1 SGHRS and CDR2 YFSETQ. Amplified TCR beta CDR3 regions derived from RNA transcripts. Using the HTBI primer set, a first-round RT-PCR was run on the TCR CDR3. TCRdb analysed the multiplex PCR reads with MiXCR anew, one entry per CDR3 protein. The sample lists fewer than 600,000 distinct CDR3 sequences; 14% were seen once. Calling Graves' hyperthyroidism stable meant ophthalmopathy did not progress within 18 months. Investigators excluded patients with uncontrolled infection, other autoimmune disease, pregnancy or lactation. On this clonotype: Its antigen remains unknown.

Sequencing was carried out using blood. V is TRBV5-1 and J is TRBJ2-1, with 14 bases lining up with TRBD2. This TCR was recovered from a woman in her thirties or forties with Graves' hyperthyroidism. CDR3 sequence reads: CASGPGTSGRSNEQFF. The DNA for the CDR3 is TGCGCCAGCGGCCCCGGGACTAGCGGGAGAAGCAATGAGCAGTTCTTC.